The TCR beta chain described here comes from a study of blood T cells in healthy people across ages. The V gene's germline CDR1 is SNHLY and CDR2 FYNNEI. The CDR3 covers 16 residues. J gave up 1 base and V 5 bases, and 11 bases lay outside the gene matches. It was with a sample-barcoded 5' primer and a J-beta primer mix that a second PCR of about 6 to 12 cycles was run. Using its own MiXCR run on the 5' RACE reads, TCRdb lists one record per CDR3 protein. The sample shows over 1,500,000 distinct CDR3 sequences, around 40% of them seen only once. As regards this clonotype: The antigen remains unidentified.

Healthy Russian Caucasian donors spanned ages about 6 to 100 years. Notes on the study in general: Per million T cells, the diversity of TCR beta decreased roughly linearly as age advanced.

Sequencing was performed on blood. The receptor was derived from a human donor in good health. The chain recombines TRBV2 with TRBJ2-7; 7 bases are shared with TRBD1. CDR3 sequence reads: CASSQEGQPASYEQYF. In DNA, the CDR3 is TGTGCCAGCAGTCAAGAGGGACAGCCGGCGTCCTACGAGCAGTACTTC.